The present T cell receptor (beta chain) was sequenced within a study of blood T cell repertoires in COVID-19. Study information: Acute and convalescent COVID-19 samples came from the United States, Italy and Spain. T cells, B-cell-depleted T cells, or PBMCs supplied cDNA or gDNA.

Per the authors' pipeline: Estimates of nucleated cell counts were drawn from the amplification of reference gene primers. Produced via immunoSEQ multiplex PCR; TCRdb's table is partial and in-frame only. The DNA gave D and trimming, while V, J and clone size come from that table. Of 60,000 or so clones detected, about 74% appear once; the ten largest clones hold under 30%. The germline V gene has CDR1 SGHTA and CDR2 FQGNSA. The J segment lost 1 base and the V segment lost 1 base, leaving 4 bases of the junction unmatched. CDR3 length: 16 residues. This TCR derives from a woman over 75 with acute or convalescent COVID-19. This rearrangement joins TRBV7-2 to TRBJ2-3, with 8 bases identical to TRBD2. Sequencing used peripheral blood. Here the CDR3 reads CASSLVRREGTDTQYF. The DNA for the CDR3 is TGTGCCAGCAGCTTAGTTCGGCGGGAGGGCACAGATACGCAGTATTTT.